A single sample gave rise to the 17 T cell receptor beta chains below, sequenced in a study of regulatory T cells in long-lasting Graves disease. Sequencing libraries for TCR beta were prepared with iRepertoire HTBI primers and Arm-PCR of CDR3 regions. TCRdb independently ran MiXCR on the multiplex PCR reads; one entry per CDR3 protein. This sample yields about 440,000 distinct CDR3 sequences, of which 15% are seen a single time; roughly 17% belongs to the top ten. Time point given: newly diagnosed GD, antithyroid drugs for less than 3 months. PBMCs provided the RNA from which the TCR library was made. These data also formed part of another study, on T cells in Graves' hyperthyroidism and ophthalmopathy.

Sequences were derived from peripheral blood mononuclear cells (PBMCs), sampled at new diagnosis, from a patient treated with antithyroid drugs. These receptor sequences come from a woman aged 30 to 39 with Graves disease.

CDR3 region: CAGGTGNQPQHF. Here the CDR3 DNA reads TGTGCGGGAGGGACCGGCAATCAGCCCCAGCATTTT. The chain is built from TRBV6-2 or TRBV6-3 and TRBJ1-5, with D perhaps matching TRBD1 (5 bases). CDR3 size: 12 residues. Germline values: CDR1 MNHEY, CDR2 SVGEGT.

On this clonotype: A clone one base away is much larger, so this may be a read error. The CDR3 bases are TGTGTCAGTCGCGGGACAACTAATGAAAAACTGTTTTTT. Amino acid sequence: CVSRGTTNEKLFF. V is TRBV18 and J is TRBJ1-4; D is ambiguous. This CDR3 contains 13 residues. Per germline, CDR1 KGHSH and CDR2 LQKENI.

Remarks on this clonotype: Lacking the conserved final phenylalanine or tryptophan, this CDR3 likely reflects a read error. The chain links TRBV2 to TRBJ1-5; D perhaps matches TRBD1 (5 bases). This CDR3 is built from 14 residues. CDR1 is SNHLY, CDR2 FYNNEI, per germline. V gave up 4 bases and J gave up 0 bases, with 7 bases separating them. The CDR3 nucleotides are TGTGCCAGCAGTGGAGGGGCTAGCAATCAGCCCCAGCATTCT. Its protein is CASSGGASNQPQHS.

J is TRBJ2-3 and V is TRBV27, with D tentatively TRBD2 (5 bases). CDR3 length equals 16 residues. V was cut by 0 bases and J by 0 bases, with 10 bases left in between. Germline values: CDR1 MNHEY, CDR2 SMNVEV (reference sequence). The chain's CDR3 is CASSLSPWTSTDTQYF. The CDR3 DNA reads as TGTGCCAGCAGTTTATCTCCTTGGACTAGCACAGATACGCAGTATTTT.

This clonotype came up many times. The chain couples TRBV12-3 or TRBV12-4 to TRBJ1-6, with unresolved D. Trimming cost V 3 bases and J 7 bases, with 10 bases left between them. The CDR3 covers 14 residues. CDR3 coding DNA: TGTGCCAGCAGTTTTTGGGATTACAATTCACCCCTCCACTTT. It is translated as CASSFWDYNSPLHF.

This clonotype was observed at least ten times. This chain links TRBV12-3 or TRBV12-4 with TRBJ2-1; D possibly matches TRBD1 or TRBD2 (5 bases each). Trimming removed 4 bases at V and 10 bases at J, with 17 bases between. The CDR3 extends over 14 amino acids. CDR3 coding DNA: TGTGCCAGCAGTTCCCCGGTCAAATGGGGGGAGCAGTTCTTC. Amino acid sequence: CASSSPVKWGEQFF.

Regarding this clonotype: A far larger clone differs by one base, so this is likely a read error. The DNA for the CDR3 is TGTGCCAGCAGTGAGCTCGGGGCGAACACTGAAGCTTTCTTT. Protein sequence: CASSELGANTEAFF. This rearrangement joins TRBV6-4 to TRBJ1-1, with D perhaps matching TRBD1 (5 bases). Germline lookup yields CDR1 MRHNA and CDR2 SNTAGT. The V gene lost 3 bases and the J gene lost 1 base, with 9 bases spanning the gap. The length of the CDR3 is 14 residues.

The chain combines TRBV2 with TRBJ1-5; no clear D gene. The germline CDR1 and CDR2 sequences are SNHLY and FYNNEI. Trimming shortened V by 4 bases and J by 10 bases, and 14 bases separated the two germline ends. The CDR3 covers 13 residues. CDR3 nucleotide sequence: TGTGCCAGCAGTGCGGAGGAAATACAACCCCAGCATTTT. Translation gives CASSAEEIQPQHF.

This clonotype was seen at least ten times. The chain links TRBV19 to TRBJ2-5; D is uncertain. Per the germline V gene, CDR1 is LNHDA and CDR2 is SQIVND (reference sequence). CDR3 length: 12 amino acids. The ends were cut back, 1 base at V and 5 bases at J, with 5 bases in the middle. Written as DNA, the CDR3 is TGTGCCAGTAGTATAGGTCGGGAGACCCAGTACTTC. Translating it yields CASSIGRETQYF.

In this sample, this clonotype turned up many times. V usage is TRBV5-1 and J usage is TRBJ2-7, with D maybe TRBD1 (5 bases). Germline V CDR1 and CDR2: SGHRS, YFSETQ. The CDR3 is 15 amino acids. V was pared by 0 bases and J by 5 bases, with 15 bases between. CDR3 DNA: TGCGCCAGCAGCTTGGATCCAGGGCTGAAGGACGAGCAGTACTTC. Protein sequence: CASSLDPGLKDEQYF.

This clonotype was observed a few times. The J gene is TRBJ2-1, the V gene TRBV5-4, with D perhaps given as TRBD1 or TRBD2 (5 bases each). Germline V gene lookup returns CDR1 SGHNT and CDR2 YYREEE (reference sequence). Trimming stripped 2 bases from V and 8 bases from J, with 11 bases between. The CDR3 has 13 amino acids. The CDR3 coding sequence is TGTGCCAGCAGCTTCGGCAGGGACGATGAGCAGTTCTTC. This encodes CASSFGRDDEQFF. The entire variable domain, with the rest obtained from reference TRBV5-4 and TRBJ2-1, is as follows: ETGVTQSPTHLIKTRGQQVTLRCSSQSGHNTVSWYQQALGQGPQFIFQYYREEENGRGNFPPRFSGLQFPNYSSELNVNALELDDSALYLCASSFGRDDEQFFGPGTRLTVL.

The chain joins TRBV20-1 to TRBJ2-3; 8 positions match TRBD1. Germline-derived CDR1 and CDR2 are DFQATT and SNEGSKA (reference sequence). V lost 3 bases, J lost 3 bases, and 2 bases stayed unmatched. The length of the CDR3 is 13 residues. Here the CDR3 DNA reads TGCAGTGCTAGGAGGACAGGGACAGATACGCAGTATTTT. Translated, it gives CSARRTGTDTQYF.

The table lists this clonotype with a few counts. The chain combines TRBV13 with TRBJ1-3; no reliable D call. Germline CDR1 and CDR2: PRHDT and FYEKMQ (reference sequence). The CDR3 runs to 14 residues. Trimming shortened V by 4 bases and J by 4 bases, and 11 bases separated the two germline ends. This chain's CDR3 is CASSSWVNGNTIYF. DNA of the CDR3: TGTGCCAGCAGCTCGTGGGTGAACGGAAACACCATATATTTT. Full variable domain (outside the CDR3, taken from reference TRBV13 and TRBJ1-3): AAGVIQSPRHLIKEKRETATLKCYPIPRHDTVYWYQQGPGQDPQFLISFYEKMQSDKGSIPDRFSAQQFSDYHSELNMSSLELGDSALYFCASSSWVNGNTIYFGEGSWLTVV.

With regard to this clonotype: This sequence may be a read error, since a much larger clone differs from it by one base. The CDR3 region is CASSAPGTGGYEQFF. DNA of the CDR3: TGTGCCAGCAGCGCCCCCGGGACAGGGGGCTACGAGCAGTTCTTC. This chain connects TRBV2 to TRBJ2-1; 12 bases align to TRBD1. After removal of 6 bases from V and 10 bases from J, the junction contained 10 bases not matched to a gene. Germline CDR1 and CDR2: SNHLY and FYNNEI. CDR3 size: 15 residues.

At least ten counts were recorded for this clonotype. J is TRBJ1-1 and V is TRBV18, with a possible D match to TRBD1 (5 bases). Trimming shortened V by 1 base and J by 0 bases, and 12 bases separated the two germline ends. Germline CDR1 KGHSH, CDR2 LQKENI. This CDR3 has 16 amino acids. The CDR3, as DNA: TGTGCCAGCTCACCACTCGTGGGGCGCGTGAACACTGAAGCTTTCTTT. The encoded protein is CASSPLVGRVNTEAFF.

The CDR3 DNA follows: TGTGCCAGCTCACCCCCCGTCGGCTCCTACGAGCAGTACTTC. This sequence encodes CASSPPVGSYEQYF. The chain couples TRBV3-1 to TRBJ2-7, with D unresolved. V lost 8 bases and J lost 0, with 14 bases in between. This CDR3 is 14 amino acids long. Per germline, CDR1 LGHDT and CDR2 YNNKEL (reference sequence).

This clonotype was found a few times. The chain links TRBV19 to TRBJ2-7; the D call may be TRBD1 or TRBD2 (5 bases each). Germline CDR1 and CDR2: LNHDA and SQIVND (reference sequence). CDR3 length equals 15 residues. V was shortened by 5 bases and J by 2 bases, with 16 bases between the two germline ends. The CDR3 region has the DNA TGTGCCAGTAGTCCTATGGGGACCATACCCTACGAGCAGTACTTC. Its protein is CASSPMGTIPYEQYF.